The sequence of this TCR beta chain was determined in a study of cytomegalovirus exposure and HLA in healthy donors (dated by TCRdb to the late 2010s). In the study overall: According to an earlier analysis of 587 of the donors, roughly 180 million T cells yielded approximately 120 million unique TCR beta sequences and roughly 280 Gb of sequence data. The study aimed to test whether signatures of past pathogen exposure could be identified by cataloging public T cell receptors. Typing coverage differed by locus: A, B, C, DRB1 and DQB1 were typed in roughly 629-640 donors, DQA1 in around 500, DPA1 in some 610, and DPB1 in about 450. To study patterns of TCR occurrence, a later analysis re-analyzed previously published TCR beta repertoires from just over 650 donors and added high-resolution HLA genotyping. Rather than using new phenotypic data, the later analysis identified candidate immune exposures from TCR beta sequences and from how often those sequences occurred across donors. Of the 350 to 450 genotyped donors, about 80% fell in the genetic ancestry cluster associated with self-reported Caucasian donors. A separate validation cohort of roughly 120 different subjects was used in addition to the approximately 640-subject first cohort. The study profiled the T cell repertoires of fewer than 850 subjects by immunosequencing and related them to cytomegalovirus serostatus. An earlier analysis of roughly 600 of the donors used high-throughput TCR beta sequencing to judge whether each TCR beta V gene segment behaved as functional or pseudogenic. Roughly 5 DR-DQ haplotypes were treated as single units for association and clustering because of strong linkage in the cohort. Across around 400 genotyped donors of the cohort, an average of about 250,000 unique TCR beta nucleotide sequences per donor were sequenced, and approximately 19% of those sequences were non-productive. In a later genetic analysis, genome-wide SNP genotypes for about 60% of the 666 donors were used, and that subset was treated as a discovery cohort. Donor age, sex, ethnicity and CMV serostatus were compiled together with the repertoire data. The study combined high-throughput TCR immunosequencing, statistical association of individual TCRs with disease status, and machine learning to predict cytomegalovirus infection status. An early release that covered about 640 HLA-typed donors contained about 300 gigabases of sequencing data and about 93 million unique TCR sequences. All discovery cohort repertoires had been generated using a single sequencing platform. Both class I and class II loci were covered by HLA typing, at four-digit resolution.

The cohort comprised 710 or so healthy bone marrow donors. All cohort members were sampled while nominally healthy, although unrecorded immune exposures were likely present. The donor tested CMV seronegative and was one of the 352 seronegative cohort members. A peripheral blood sample was collected from each donor, and TCR beta sequencing was performed on peripheral blood mononuclear cells. Genomic DNA was extracted from the blood cell samples with the Qiagen DNeasy Blood Extraction Kit. CDR1 and CDR2 (MNHEY, SMNVEV) derive from the germline V gene (reference sequence). After removal of 8 bases from V and 5 bases from J, the junction retains 9 bases not matched to a gene. Including cysteine and phenylalanine, the CDR3 has 14 amino acids. Of all the DNA, just the CDR3 is kept, 42 bases in frame from base 1. Summary of the overall study and its limitations: This cohort had only TCR beta chains sequenced, and the lack of alpha or paired-chain data limited which features could be detected. Broadly in line with IMGT annotations, most TCR beta V segments showed up in productive rearrangements about 90% or about 30% of the time in an earlier analysis of 450 to 600 of the donors. Sequencing depth was assumed to be roughly uniform across donors in the presence/absence analyses, though that assumption may not hold. A cluster of highly shared sequence variants was judged likely to be a technical artifact of the sequencing pipeline. Across donors, most TCR sequences were observed very rarely, whereas some public TCRs were present in many individuals. The authors suggested that the approach could potentially be extended to other disease states and immunological phenotypes. Because counts were too low, approximately 18 rarely observed V segments, including chromosome 9 orphons, were excluded from the earlier analysis of around 590 of the donors. A later genetic analysis reported fewer N-insertions in productive TCRs among donors in an Asian-associated ancestry cluster than the roughly 620-donor mean. A further reported finding was that TCR beta sequences accurately predicted the HLA-A and HLA-B alleles for most subjects in the first cohort. Because HLA typing was missing for some donors at each locus, association tests included only the typed subset. According to a later analysis, most CMV-associated TCR beta chains appeared to be HLA-restricted, and the HLA associations seemed to be driven largely by CMV exposure. Assigning TCR associations to individual alleles was difficult when HLA alleles, especially DR and DQ, strongly co-occurred. A later analysis reported that several top co-occurrence clusters appeared linked to parvovirus B19, influenza, CMV and Epstein-Barr virus. In a later analysis, HLA-associated TCR beta chains were found to be more clonally expanded and to have lower generation probabilities than equally common non-associated chains. According to a later analysis, TCR association rates differed among HLA loci, with DRB1 alleles showing the most associated TCRs and HLA-C alleles showing the fewest. At a false discovery rate of 0.05, a later analysis linked roughly 17,000 TCR beta sequences to specific HLA alleles. Correlated functional status among segregating V segments might reflect linkage disequilibrium, but an unknown experimental factor could not be ruled out. A total of about 180 TCR beta chains were listed by the study as associated with cytomegalovirus. An association between a missense DCLRE1C variant and V-gene and J-gene trimming of TCR beta chains was found in a later genetic analysis and replicated in an independent cohort. The classifier was reported to diagnose cytomegalovirus status with high specificity and sensitivity in both the original cohort and the validation cohort. Some IMGT-functional V segments, including TRBV6-2 and TRBV6-3, could not be told apart with the 87-base-pair reads, so those segments were excluded. CMV serostatus was the only immune exposure information available for the cohort. In vitro tests confirmed that a few of the cytomegalovirus-associated TCR beta chains recognize cytomegalovirus antigens.

Points on this clone: The antigen it binds to is not known. One base away there is no much larger clone; base qualities are not given.

The library was made by the immunoSEQ multiplex PCR assay. A mixture of 60 forward primers for TCR Vbeta segments and 13 reverse primers for TCR Jbeta segments was used in the multiplex PCR. The CDR3 region of rearranged TCR beta genes was amplified from genomic DNA by a multiplex PCR assay. The Illumina HiSeq System was used to sequence the amplified TCR beta libraries as 87-base-pair reads. In the original analysis: In a later analysis, tens of millions of unique TCR beta chains were counted across the 690 or so repertoires, and about 10 million of these chains were shared by at least two donors. Raw reads were error-corrected and collapsed into unique sequences with a nearest-neighbor algorithm that merged closely related sequences to remove PCR and sequencing errors. CDR3 sequences were aligned to IMGT reference sequences to assign V, D and J gene segments. For a sequence to be retained, at least a six-nucleotide match to both a V gene segment and a J gene segment was required. A rearrangement counted as productive if the CDR3 had no stop codons and remained in frame with V and J, and every other rearrangement counted as non-productive. CDR3 was defined by IMGT convention, running from the second conserved V-encoded cysteine to the conserved J-encoded phenylalanine. Sequences without an unambiguous match to a single V gene segment were excluded from the earlier analysis of several hundred of the donors. In an earlier analysis of approximately 550 of the donors, V segments were called functional above 56.7% productive rearrangements and were called segregating when the between-donor standard deviation exceeded 5%. A statistical classification framework was developed to diagnose cytomegalovirus status using the catalog of TCR beta chain sequences. In a later analysis, TCR nucleotide sequences were compared against IMGT/GENE-DB human TR gene sequences so that V and J genes could be assigned. In a later analysis, CDR3 sequences and most-parsimonious VDJ recombination scenarios were assigned using the TCRdist pipeline. In a later analysis, each TCR beta chain was defined by its CDR3 amino acid sequence together with its V-gene family, and reads without a unique V-gene family were excluded. As a way to deal with suspected cross-contamination and a sequencing artifact, a later analysis dropped 592 nucleotide sequences that were highly shared and had low generation probability. A later analysis calculated a clonal expansion index for each public chain from normalized within-repertoire ranks of inferred template counts. In a later analysis, generation probabilities were computed using a VDJ recombination model fitted to out-of-frame rearrangements, and the results were checked against IGoR. In a later analysis, hypergeometric tests were used to score TCR-TCR, TCR-HLA and TCR-CMV co-occurrence, with a repertoire-size bias correction applied to TCR pairs. A later analysis estimated false discovery rates by permuting HLA or CMV assignments 20 times. In a later analysis, co-occurring TCRs were grouped using DBSCAN, and TCRdist sequence similarity was added for clustering within HLA-allele-positive subsets. Repertoires with fewer than 30,000 or more than 120,000 public chains, plus five repertoires with anomalous nucleotide sharing, were excluded from co-occurrence clustering. Drawn from immuneACCESS, this table holds only the in-frame rearrangements with V and J called that TCRdb kept. Clones are partly lost; checked studies trace under half to an unresolved V gene and leave the rest unexplained. V, J and clone size derive from that table, while D and trimming were established from the DNA sequence. Present in this sample are about 160,000 clones, roughly 80% of which were seen just once. The ten largest make up 4% to 5% of the sample.

The receptor comes from a man aged 30 to 45 in good health and CMV-seronegative. Sequences were obtained from PBMCs. The chain uses TRBV27 and TRBJ1-1; 9 bases in between match TRBD1. The DNA is as follows: TGTGCCAGCGGGACAGGGCTTCCCCGAACTGAAGCTTTCTTT. Protein translation: CASGTGLPRTEAFF.